The clone carrying this T cell receptor (beta chain) was detected ten times or more. Its specificity is unknown. These data are taken from a study of Graves' ophthalmopathy and Graves' hyperthyroidism. Findings of the study overall: The majority of expanded thyroid clonotypes above 0.001 frequency also occurred in blood. Forecasting of ophthalmopathy progression by the model achieved 70.59% sensitivity and 72% to 75% specificity.

RNA transcripts were the source from which TCR beta CDR3 regions were amplified. Second-round multiplex PCR came after a first-round RT-PCR that employed HTBI primers. MiXCR was run by TCRdb on the multiplex PCR reads, yielding one entry per CDR3 protein. The sample carries about 400,000 distinct CDR3 sequences, 15% to 20% recorded once. The ends lost 6 bases at V and 3 bases at J; junction bases unmatched: 3. The CDR3 sequence is 16 residues long. CDR1 and CDR2 from the germline V gene are MRHNA and SNTAGT. This clonotype was obtained from a woman in her late teens or twenties with Graves' ophthalmopathy. Source material: peripheral blood. V gene TRBV6-4 combines with J gene TRBJ2-6, with 12 bases fitting TRBD1. CDR3 sequence: CASRGTGGVGANVLTF. The CDR3 bases are TGTGCCAGCAGGGGGACAGGGGGCGTTGGGGCCAACGTCCTGACTTTC.